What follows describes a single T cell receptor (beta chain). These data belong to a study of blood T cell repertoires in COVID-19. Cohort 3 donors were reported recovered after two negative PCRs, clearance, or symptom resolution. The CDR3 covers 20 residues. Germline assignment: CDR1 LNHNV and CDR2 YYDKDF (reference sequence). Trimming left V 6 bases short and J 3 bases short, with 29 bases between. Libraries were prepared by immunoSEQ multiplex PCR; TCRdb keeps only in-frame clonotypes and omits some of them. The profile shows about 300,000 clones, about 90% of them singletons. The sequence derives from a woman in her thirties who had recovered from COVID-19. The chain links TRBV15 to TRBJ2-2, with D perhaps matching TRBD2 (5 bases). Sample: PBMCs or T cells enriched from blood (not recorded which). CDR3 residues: CATRRNWVSGTLRDTGELFF. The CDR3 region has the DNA TGTGCCACCAGGCGGAACTGGGTGAGCGGTACGCTTCGGGACACCGGGGAGCTGTTTTTT.